Listed here are 32 T cell receptor beta chains from one sample, sequenced in a study of blood T cell repertoires in COVID-19. Assay used: immunoSEQ multiplex PCR; TCRdb lists only in-frame clones, some missing. The sample has about 240,000 clones; about 81% are singletons. The sequenced material came from peripheral blood. These receptors were taken from an older woman with active or convalescent COVID-19.

The J gene is TRBJ1-3, the V gene TRBV7-2; D remains unclear. The CDR3 sequence is 16 residues long. In germline, CDR1 is SGHTA, CDR2 FQGNSA. V gave up 4 bases and J gave up 2 bases, with 15 bases separating them. CDR3 DNA sequence: TGTGCCAGCAGCTCTCGGGTGGAGCCCCCTGGAAACACCATATATTTT. It translates to CASSSRVEPPGNTIYF.

This sequence joins TRBV30 and TRBJ1-5; D gene unclear. Trimming stripped 0 bases from V and 6 bases from J, with 9 bases between. Germline assignment: CDR1 GTSNPN and CDR2 SVGIG (reference sequence). The CDR3 loop spans 13 amino acids. This CDR3 is CAWSVQEAQPQHF. DNA of the CDR3: TGTGCCTGGAGTGTACAAGAGGCTCAGCCCCAGCATTTT.

The chain couples TRBV5-1 to TRBJ2-7; possibly TRBD1 for D (6 bases). The CDR3 contains 13 residues. V was trimmed by 1 base and J by 3 bases, leaving 8 bases between them. Looked up from germline, CDR1 is SGHRS and CDR2 is YFSETQ. The CDR3 coding sequence is TGCGCCAGCAGCTTGAACAGGGACTACGAGCAGTACTTC. Amino acid sequence: CASSLNRDYEQYF.

The chain is built from TRBV6-5 and TRBJ1-2; 9 bases fit TRBD1. This CDR3 is built from 13 residues. The J segment lost 6 bases and the V segment lost 6 bases, leaving 5 bases of the junction unmatched. The germline V gene has CDR1 MNHEY and CDR2 SVGAGI. The CDR3 DNA reads TGTGCCAGCAGCTATGGACAGGGGAATGGCTACACCTTC. Protein sequence: CASSYGQGNGYTF.

This sequence joins TRBV30 and TRBJ1-2, with D possibly matching TRBD1 (5 bases). The germline V gene encodes CDR1 GTSNPN and CDR2 SVGIG (reference sequence). V lost 7 bases, J lost 4 bases, and 19 bases lay in between. This CDR3 has 14 residues. This CDR3 reads CASTPGLPLYGYTF. The DNA for the CDR3 is TGTGCCTCAACACCAGGGTTGCCCCTCTATGGCTACACCTTC.

The J gene is TRBJ2-5, the V gene TRBV7-2, with D maybe TRBD2 (7 bases). The ends were cut back, 3 bases at V and 5 bases at J, with 13 bases in the middle. This CDR3 spans 14 amino acids. Germline V gene data show CDR1 as SGHTA and CDR2 as FQGNSA. CDR3 region: CASSFRGAEETQYF. In nucleotides, the CDR3 is TGTGCCAGCAGCTTTCGGGGGGCGGAGGAGACCCAGTACTTC.

This clone appeared a few times. This chain uses TRBV7-9 with TRBJ1-1; D possibly corresponds to TRBD1 (5 bases). The germline CDR1 and CDR2 sequences are SEHNR and FQNEAQ (reference sequence). This CDR3 spans 15 amino acids. Trimming took off 5 bases at V and 4 bases at J, with 17 bases between the two ends. CDR3 DNA: TGTGCCAGCAGCGCGGCAGACATGGGGGGCACTGAAGCTTTCTTT. It is translated as CASSAADMGGTEAFF. Using reference TRBV7-9 and TRBJ1-1 for the parts outside the CDR3, the full variable domain is DTGVSQNPRHKITKRGQNVTFRCDPISEHNRLYWYRQTLGQGPEFLTYFQNEAQLEKSRLLSDRFSAERPKGSFSTLEIQRTEQGDSAMYLCASSAADMGGTEAFFGQGTRLTVV.

This chain connects TRBV7-9 to TRBJ2-3, with D unclear. Trimming cost V 5 bases and J 5 bases, with 8 bases left between them. The CDR3 runs to 12 residues. Germline V gene data show CDR1 as SEHNR and CDR2 as FQNEAQ (reference sequence). CDR3 amino acids: CASSPTVDTQYF. The DNA for the CDR3 is TGTGCCAGCAGCCCAACGGTAGATACGCAGTATTTT.

The J gene is TRBJ1-6, the V gene TRBV6-5, with TRBD1 matching over 11 bases. Germline CDR1 reads MNHEY; CDR2 reads SVGAGI. Trimming at V came to 5 bases and at J to 9 bases, leaving 6 bases not matched to a gene. The CDR3 is 15 amino acids. CDR3 sequence: CASSRGQGATSPLHF. CDR3 in DNA: TGTGCCAGCAGTCGCGGACAGGGGGCAACTTCACCCCTCCACTTT.

The rearrangement joins TRBV5-6 to TRBJ1-1; D remains unclear. Deletions cut 4 bases from V and 4 bases from J, with 14 bases between. Germline assignment: CDR1 SGHDT and CDR2 YYEEEE. The CDR3 has 14 amino acids. This chain's CDR3 is CASSPLRHSTEAFF. Here the CDR3 DNA reads TGTGCCAGCAGCCCCCTCCGACACTCCACTGAAGCTTTCTTT.

This clone was detected only a few times. CDR3 region: CASSPYPGTGNEQFF. The CDR3 DNA follows: TGCGCCAGCAGCCCCTATCCCGGGACAGGGAATGAGCAGTTCTTC. The J gene is TRBJ2-1, the V gene TRBV4-1; 9 bases agree with TRBD1. The CDR3 has 15 amino acids. The V gene's germline CDR1 is MGHRA and CDR2 YSYEKL. Unmatched junction bases numbered 8, after V lost 4 bases and J lost 7 bases.

This chain joins TRBV27 and TRBJ1-2; TRBD1 matches at 7 bases. Trimming removed 7 bases from V and 2 bases from J; junction bases left unmatched: 10. The CDR3 extends over 15 amino acids. CDR1 is MNHEY, CDR2 SMNVEV, per germline (reference sequence). The CDR3 loop is CASNSLGGPNYGYTF. In nucleotides, the CDR3 is TGTGCCAGCAATTCCCTAGGGGGCCCCAACTATGGCTACACCTTC.

V usage is TRBV5-1 and J usage is TRBJ1-4; D gene uncertain. Looked up from germline, CDR1 is SGHRS and CDR2 is YFSETQ. The V end lost 1 base, the J end lost 8 bases, and 12 bases lay between the germline ends. The CDR3 extends over 14 amino acids. The CDR3 region has the DNA TGCGCCAGCAGCTTGTCGGGAGGCGGCGAAAAACTGTTTTTT. Translation: CASSLSGGGEKLFF.

This clone has only a few counts. The chain carries TRBV19 and TRBJ1-1; D is possibly TRBD1 (5 bases). Germline lookup yields CDR1 LNHDA and CDR2 SQIVND (reference sequence). This CDR3 is built from 13 residues. Trimming removed 7 bases at V and 7 bases at J, with 16 bases between. In DNA form, the CDR3 reads TGTGCCAGTATGTCAGGGCCCCTGAGTGAAGCTTTCTTT. This encodes CASMSGPLSEAFF.

This chain joins TRBV10-2 and TRBJ2-5; a weak D match, TRBD1 (6 bases). CDR1 is WSHSY and CDR2 is SAAADI in the germline V gene. This CDR3 has 12 residues. With 4 bases removed from V and 5 bases from J, the gap between germline ends came to 8 bases. CDR3 sequence: CASSAGVETQYF. As DNA, the CDR3 is TGCGCCAGCAGTGCAGGGGTTGAGACCCAGTACTTC.

V usage is TRBV7-9 and J usage is TRBJ2-3, with no clear D. Per the germline V gene, CDR1 is SEHNR and CDR2 is FQNEAQ (reference sequence). Trimming took off 3 bases at V and 2 bases at J, with 12 bases between the two ends. The length of the CDR3 is 15 residues. The DNA of the CDR3 is TGTGCCAGCAGCTTGAATCCAGGTTTCACAGATACGCAGTATTTT. Translated, it gives CASSLNPGFTDTQYF.

CDR3 in amino acids: CASSPRAASTEAFF. CDR3 nucleotides: TGTGCCAGCAGCCCCAGGGCGGCGAGCACTGAAGCTTTCTTT. The V call is TRBV6-5, the J call TRBJ1-1; tentative D call: TRBD1 (5 bases). This CDR3 spans 14 amino acids. The ends were cut back, 6 bases at V and 4 bases at J, with 15 bases in the middle. Looked up from germline, CDR1 is MNHEY and CDR2 is SVGAGI.

This clone has a handful of counts. This chain links TRBV19 with TRBJ2-6; 11 positions match TRBD1. V lost 1 base, J lost 2 bases, and 7 bases stayed unmatched. Germline V CDR1 and CDR2: LNHDA, SQIVND (reference sequence). This CDR3 is 19 amino acids long. The CDR3 is CASSIVGTGGSTGANVLTF. DNA of the CDR3: TGTGCCAGTAGTATAGTTGGGACAGGGGGTTCTACTGGGGCCAACGTCCTGACTTTC.

The chain carries TRBV3-1 (or the pseudogene TRBV3-2) and TRBJ2-5, with 11 bases lining up with TRBD2. Germline CDR1 and CDR2: LGHDT and YNNKEL (reference sequence). There are 17 residues in the CDR3. The trim removed 0 bases at V and 5 bases at J, leaving 8 bases unmatched. CDR3 sequence: CASSQDRIAGGFETQYF. In nucleotides, the CDR3 is TGTGCCAGCAGCCAAGATCGGATAGCGGGGGGGTTTGAGACCCAGTACTTC.

V gene TRBV28 combines with J gene TRBJ2-5; D is possibly TRBD2 (7 bases). V was trimmed by 0 bases and J by 3 bases, leaving 11 bases between them. Looked up from germline, CDR1 is MDHEN and CDR2 is SYDVKM. The CDR3 consists of 15 residues. CDR3 residues: CASSLWGGAEETQYF. CDR3 in DNA: TGTGCCAGCAGTTTATGGGGGGGGGCAGAAGAGACCCAGTACTTC.

The V gene is TRBV11-3, the J gene TRBJ2-2; no definite D call. V dropped 1 base and J dropped 8 bases, with 8 bases sitting between them. CDR1 and CDR2 from the germline V gene are SGHNT and YENEEA. The length of the CDR3 is 13 residues. The CDR3 sequence is CASSLGAAGELFF. CDR3 DNA sequence: TGTGCCAGCAGCTTAGGGGCTGCGGGGGAGCTGTTTTTT.

This clone has only one observation. The chain links TRBV18 to TRBJ2-1; D call uncertain. Trimming took off 1 base at V and 9 bases at J, with 13 bases between the two ends. Germline V lookup: CDR1 KGHSH, CDR2 LQKENI. This CDR3 region has 14 residues. The DNA for the CDR3 is TGTGCCAGCTCACCACAGGAACAAACGGGTGAGCAGTTCTTC. Protein product: CASSPQEQTGEQFF.

The CDR3 reads CASFTGRGSSDTQYF. CDR3 DNA: TGTGCCAGTTTTACAGGGAGGGGAAGTTCAGATACGCAGTATTTT. The V and J genes are TRBV27 and TRBJ2-3; maybe TRBD2 (7 bases). Deletions cut 9 bases from V and 4 bases from J, with 20 bases between. This CDR3 is 15 amino acids long. Per germline, CDR1 MNHEY and CDR2 SMNVEV (reference sequence).

V gene TRBV7-9 combines with J gene TRBJ1-2; 7 bases line up with TRBD1. With V trimmed by 5 bases and J by 4 bases, 10 bases remained unmatched. Germline V gene data show CDR1 as SEHNR and CDR2 as FQNEAQ (reference sequence). The CDR3 runs 15 residues. The CDR3: CASSTTGQDLYGYTF. CDR3 DNA sequence: TGTGCCAGCAGCACGACCGGACAGGACCTCTATGGCTACACCTTC.

V is TRBV30 and J is TRBJ1-2; D unclear. The germline V gene has CDR1 GTSNPN and CDR2 SVGIG (reference sequence). Trimming left V 0 bases short and J 7 bases short, with 12 bases between. The CDR3 is 13 residues long. The CDR3 region has the DNA TGTGCCTGGAGTGTATCGGAGGGAGGTGGCTACACCTTC. Translated: CAWSVSEGGGYTF. Full variable domain (rest looked up from reference TRBV30 and TRBJ1-2): SQTIHQWPATLVQPVGSPLSLECTVEGTSNPNLYWYRQAAGRGLQLLFYSVGIGQISSEVPQNLSASRPQDRQFILSSKKLLLSDSGFYLCAWSVSEGGGYTFGSGTRLTVV.

This chain connects TRBV30 to TRBJ2-3; D unclear. Germline V gene sequence: CDR1 GTSNPN, CDR2 SVGIG (reference sequence). V lost 0 bases and J lost 0, with 10 bases in between. The CDR3 extends over 15 amino acids. The DNA of the CDR3 is TGTGCCTGGAGTGTAGTTAGATCTAGCACAGATACGCAGTATTTT. Protein: CAWSVVRSSTDTQYF.

The V call is TRBV6-6, the J call TRBJ2-7, with TRBD2 as a possible D gene (6 bases). Per the germline V gene, CDR1 is MNHNY and CDR2 is SVGAGI (reference sequence). This CDR3 has 15 amino acids. Deletions cut 5 bases from V and 0 bases from J, with 14 bases between. As DNA, the CDR3 is TGTGCCAGCAGTGTCGTCGGGGGAACCTCCTACGAGCAGTACTTC. Encoded protein: CASSVVGGTSYEQYF.

V and J are TRBV11-3 and TRBJ2-3; a weak D match, TRBD2 (5 bases). Germline V gives CDR1 SGHNT, CDR2 YENEEA. Trimming removed 1 base at V and 0 bases at J, with 11 bases between. The CDR3 extends over 16 amino acids. The CDR3 coding sequence is TGTGCCAGCAGCTTAGGCGGGCCCATTAGCACAGATACGCAGTATTTT. Translating it yields CASSLGGPISTDTQYF.

The sample holds one count of this clone. The rearrangement links TRBV19 to TRBJ2-7; possible D gene TRBD2, 7 bases. The CDR3 covers 14 residues. Trimming pared 10 bases from V and 1 base from J, leaving 17 bases between. CDR1 and CDR2 from the germline V gene are LNHDA and SQIVND (reference sequence). The CDR3 reads CATRREGGSYEQYF. The CDR3 DNA reads TGTGCCACTCGAAGGGAGGGGGGTTCCTACGAGCAGTACTTC.

This chain uses TRBV2 with TRBJ2-5, with D possibly being TRBD1 (6 bases). Germline V gives CDR1 SNHLY, CDR2 FYNNEI. CDR3 length equals 14 residues. V lost 5 bases and J lost 1, with 11 bases in between. The CDR3 bases are TGTGCCAGCAGTACGCAGGGGTTCCAAGAGACCCAGTACTTC. The encoded protein is CASSTQGFQETQYF.

The V call is TRBV6-2 or TRBV6-3, the J call TRBJ1-4; D not certain. The CDR3 is 16 amino acids. With 4 bases removed from V and 0 bases from J, the gap between germline ends came to 12 bases. The germline CDR1 and CDR2 sequences are MNHEY and SVGEGT. Here the CDR3 DNA reads TGTGCCAGCAGTTTGACTGGGTTTGCAACTAATGAAAAACTGTTTTTT. Translation: CASSLTGFATNEKLFF.

The rearrangement links TRBV5-4 to TRBJ2-3; tentatively, D is TRBD2 (6 bases). Trimming pared 4 bases from V and 4 bases from J, leaving 10 bases between. The CDR3 is 13 amino acids. Germline CDR1 SGHNT, CDR2 YYREEE (reference sequence). CDR3 in amino acids: CASSTIAADTQYF. The CDR3, as DNA: TGTGCCAGCAGCACCATAGCGGCAGATACGCAGTATTTT.